One sample yielded the 24 T cell receptor beta chains listed below, sequenced in a study of CD8+CD57+ T cells in acquired aplastic anemia. Profiling that covered TCR beta VDJ and CDR3 relied on genomic DNA as its template. TCRdb analysed the reads with MiXCR anew, one entry per CDR3 protein. The sample yields approximately 300,000 distinct CDR3 sequences, about three fifths seen once. Only patients with CD8+CD57+ cell expansion on flow cytometry were chosen for sequencing. Sequencing was carried out using sorted CD4+, CD8+, or CD8+CD57+ T cells (not recorded which) from PBMCs. Receptors originate from a human donor with aplastic anemia.

The genes are TRBV12-3 or TRBV12-4 and TRBJ1-3; unclear D gene. V was trimmed by 8 bases and J by 0 bases, leaving 11 bases between them. This CDR3 spans 14 amino acids. CDR3 amino acids: CASCRSYSGNTIYF. The CDR3, as DNA: TGTGCCAGCTGTAGAAGTTACTCTGGAAACACCATATATTTT.

This clonotype was seen at least ten times. The chain links TRBV19 to TRBJ2-1; 12 bases map to TRBD2. J lost 6 bases, V lost 2 bases, and 5 bases had no gene match. CDR1 is LNHDA, CDR2 SQIVND, per germline (reference sequence). The CDR3 extends over 16 amino acids. The CDR3: CASSIPRTSGTNEQFF. In nucleotides, the CDR3 is TGTGCCAGTAGTATACCAAGGACTAGCGGGACCAATGAGCAGTTCTTC.

This clonotype was detected a few times. This chain joins TRBV2 and TRBJ1-6; no clear D. V was clipped by 7 bases and J by 7 bases, with 14 bases between them. CDR3 length equals 14 residues. Germline V lookup: CDR1 SNHLY, CDR2 FYNNEI. The CDR3 DNA reads as TGTGCCAGCAAACTAGCGGGATGGAATTCACCCCTCCACTTT. Protein: CASKLAGWNSPLHF.

The gene calls are TRBV7-2 and TRBJ2-3; the match to TRBD2 covers 7 bases. The CDR3 consists of 14 residues. V lost 1 base to trimming and J lost 7 bases; unmatched junction nucleotides: 5. Germline V lookup: CDR1 SGHTA, CDR2 FQGNSA. CDR3: CASSLVGGAHTQYF. In DNA, the CDR3 is TGTGCCAGCAGCTTAGTGGGAGGGGCCCATACGCAGTATTTT. The entire variable domain, with the rest obtained from reference TRBV7-2 and TRBJ2-3, is as follows: GAGVSQSPSNKVTEKGKDVELRCDPISGHTALYWYRQSLGQGLEFLIYFQGNSAPDKSGLPSDRFSAERTGGSVSTLTIQRTQQEDSAVYLCASSLVGGAHTQYFGPGTRLTVL.

This rearrangement joins TRBV20-1 to TRBJ2-7, with D unresolved. The germline gives CDR1 DFQATT, CDR2 SNEGSKA (reference sequence). V lost 3 bases and J 2 bases, leaving 11 bases between the germline ends. The CDR3 sequence is 13 residues long. The CDR3 is CSARTATAYEQYF. The CDR3 nucleotides are TGCAGTGCTAGGACGGCTACCGCCTACGAGCAGTACTTC.

The CDR3: CASSSTNYNEQFF. The CDR3 bases are TGTGCCAGCAGCTCCACTAACTACAATGAGCAGTTCTTC. This chain uses TRBV7-2 with TRBJ2-1; D not resolved. Germline lookup yields CDR1 SGHTA and CDR2 FQGNSA. V was pared by 4 bases and J by 3 bases, with 7 bases between. The CDR3 sequence is 13 residues long. Full variable domain (remainder filled in from reference TRBV7-2 and TRBJ2-1): GAGVSQSPSNKVTEKGKDVELRCDPISGHTALYWYRQSLGQGLEFLIYFQGNSAPDKSGLPSDRFSAERTGGSVSTLTIQRTQQEDSAVYLCASSSTNYNEQFFGPGTRLTVL.

In this sample, this clonotype turned up many times. The V call is TRBV7-3, the J call TRBJ2-1, with 9 bases that match TRBD2. This CDR3 has 15 residues. V lost 5 bases and J lost 9; bases outside the gene matches: 11. The germline gives CDR1 SGHTA, CDR2 FQGTGA. CDR3 protein: CASSLGTSLSGEQFF. As DNA, the CDR3 is TGTGCCAGCAGCCTTGGGACTAGCCTAAGTGGTGAGCAGTTCTTC.

The chain carries TRBV24-1 and TRBJ1-2; D possibly corresponds to TRBD1 (5 bases). Trimming left V 3 bases short and J 8 bases short, with 18 bases between. The CDR3 covers 15 residues. Germline V gene lookup returns CDR1 KGHDR and CDR2 SFDVKD. This CDR3 reads CATSDPDSSVEGYTF. CDR3 DNA: TGTGCCACCAGTGATCCTGACAGTTCGGTTGAAGGCTACACCTTC.

This clonotype has a count of ten or more. V gene TRBV5-6 combines with J gene TRBJ1-2; D not certain. V was trimmed by 0 bases and J by 8 bases, leaving 8 bases between them. Germline V gives CDR1 SGHDT, CDR2 YYEEEE. The CDR3 contains 12 residues. CDR3 DNA sequence: TGTGCCAGCAGCTTGGGCCCTGCAGGCTACACCTTC. Translating it yields CASSLGPAGYTF.

The chain links TRBV24-1 to TRBJ2-3; D assignment may be TRBD1 or TRBD2 (5 bases each). Trimming pared 6 bases from V and 1 base from J, leaving 13 bases between. Germline CDR1 KGHDR, CDR2 SFDVKD. This CDR3 spans 15 amino acids. The CDR3 here is CATSPGTRGTDTQYF. CDR3 in DNA: TGTGCCACCAGTCCCGGGACGCGGGGCACAGATACGCAGTATTTT.

The chain recombines TRBV11-3 with TRBJ1-4; TRBD1 agrees at 7 bases. With 5 bases clipped from V and 4 bases from J, the junction kept 10 bases outside the gene matches. Germline V gene sequence: CDR1 SGHNT, CDR2 YENEEA. The CDR3 spans 16 residues. CDR3 amino acids: CASSPPTGKDNEKLFF. The CDR3 bases are TGTGCCAGCAGCCCGCCGACAGGGAAGGATAATGAAAAACTGTTTTTT. The whole variable domain, remainder taken from reference TRBV11-3 and TRBJ1-4, is EAGVVQSPRYKIIEKKQPVAFWCNPISGHNTLYWYLQNLGQGPELLIRYENEEAVDDSQLPKDRFSAERLKGVDSTLKIQPAELGDSAVYLCASSPPTGKDNEKLFFGSGTQLSVL.

In the case of this clonotype: A read error may explain this, as a much larger clone is one base away. The chain has TRBV18 and TRBJ2-7; 9 nucleotides match TRBD2. The CDR3 runs to 14 residues. CDR1 and CDR2 from the germline V gene are KGHSH and LQKENI. Here the CDR3 reads CASSPTSGSYERYF. In DNA, the CDR3 is TGTGCCAGCTCACCGACTAGCGGCTCCTACGAGCGGTACTTC. Looking up the rest from reference TRBV18 and TRBJ2-7 gives the full variable domain: NAGVMQNPRHLVRRRGQEARLRCSPMKGHSHVYWYRQLPEEGLKFMVYLQKENIIDESGMPKERFSAEFPKEGPSILRIQQVVRGDSAAYFCASSPTSGSYERYFGPGTRLTVT.

This clonotype has ten or more counts. The chain employs TRBV10-3 and TRBJ2-2; D uncertain. The V gene's germline CDR1 is ENHRY and CDR2 SYGVKD. The CDR3 sequence is 14 residues long. V was shortened by 7 bases and J by 0 bases, with 9 bases between the two germline ends. This CDR3 is CAINGEANTGELFF. Here the CDR3 DNA reads TGTGCCATCAATGGGGAAGCGAACACCGGGGAGCTGTTTTTT.

This clonotype was counted at least ten times. The J gene is TRBJ1-5, the V gene TRBV19; D might be TRBD1 (5 bases). V was pared by 3 bases and J by 1 base, with 7 bases between. Germline CDR1 reads LNHDA; CDR2 reads SQIVND (reference sequence). This CDR3 is built from 14 residues. For the CDR3, the DNA is TGTGCCAGTAGTATTGGGGGGAGCAATCAGCCCCAGCATTTT. Protein: CASSIGGSNQPQHF.

The chain links TRBV2 to TRBJ2-5; 7 positions match TRBD2. V lost 5 bases and J lost 3; bases outside the gene matches: 12. Germline V CDR1 and CDR2: SNHLY, FYNNEI. The CDR3 is 16 residues long. This CDR3 reads CASSFPGGTGEETQYF. The DNA of the CDR3 is TGTGCCAGCAGTTTCCCCGGGGGGACGGGGGAAGAGACCCAGTACTTC.

This clonotype was observed at least ten times. This chain connects TRBV10-3 to TRBJ2-1; a possible D gene is TRBD2 (6 bases). Per the germline V gene, CDR1 is ENHRY and CDR2 is SYGVKD. Trimming shortened V by 7 bases and J by 0 bases, and 13 bases separated the two germline ends. The CDR3 totals 15 residues. Written as DNA, the CDR3 is TGTGCCATCAATTCCTTCGGGGGCTCCTACAATGAGCAGTTCTTC. Translated: CAINSFGGSYNEQFF.

The chain uses TRBV5-1 and TRBJ1-2, with D uncertain. The germline gives CDR1 SGHRS, CDR2 YFSETQ. The CDR3 is 14 residues long. V shed 3 bases and J shed 5 bases, with 14 bases lying between them. The CDR3 region has the DNA TGCGCCAGCAGCTCGAACGGGGTCGATTATGGCTACACCTTC. Residues: CASSSNGVDYGYTF.

This clonotype was picked up a small number of times. The J gene is TRBJ1-3, the V gene TRBV7-8, with unresolved D. The CDR3 runs 17 residues. Germline V gene lookup returns CDR1 SGHVS and CDR2 FQNEAQ. Trimming removed 2 bases from V and 2 bases from J, with 16 bases in between. Here the CDR3 DNA reads TGTGCCAGCAGCTTATTTCCGGAAAGAGGAACTGGAAACACCATATATTTT. The encoded protein is CASSLFPERGTGNTIYF.

The genes are TRBV7-8 and TRBJ1-5; 9 bases agree with TRBD1. The CDR3 contains 14 residues. The germline CDR1 and CDR2 sequences are SGHVS and FQNEAQ. J lost 6 bases, V lost 5 bases, and 5 bases had no gene match. CDR3 in DNA: TGTGCCAGCAGCCCAGGGACAGGGCCTCAGCCCCAGCATTTT. Translating gives CASSPGTGPQPQHF.

There are many counts of this clonotype. This sequence joins TRBV7-6 and TRBJ1-2; tentative D call: TRBD1 (6 bases). The length of the CDR3 is 15 residues. V lost 2 bases to trimming and J lost 6 bases, with 16 bases between them. Germline lookup yields CDR1 SGHVS and CDR2 FNYEAQ. The CDR3 region is CASSLSGQRGNGYTF. In DNA, the CDR3 is TGTGCCAGCAGCTTAAGCGGACAGAGGGGTAATGGCTACACCTTC. Full variable domain (outside the CDR3, taken from reference TRBV7-6 and TRBJ1-2): GAGVSQSPRYKVTKRGQDVALRCDPISGHVSLYWYRQALGQGPEFLTYFNYEAQQDKSGLPNDRFSAERPEGSISTLTIQRTEQRDSAMYRCASSLSGQRGNGYTFGSGTRLTVV.

Many counts were recorded for this clonotype. This sequence joins TRBV5-8 and TRBJ1-2; the match to TRBD1 covers 8 bases. CDR1 is SGHTS and CDR2 is YDEGEE in the germline V gene. J lost 8 bases, V lost 1 base, and 16 bases had no gene match. The CDR3 is 17 residues long. The CDR3 protein is CASSLPFRGLLTEGYTF. For the CDR3, the DNA is TGTGCCAGCAGCTTGCCGTTCAGGGGGCTGTTAACGGAAGGCTACACCTTC.

The chain recombines TRBV29-1 with TRBJ2-5; D is unresolved. V lost 0 bases and J lost 2, with 7 bases in between. CDR1 is SQVTM, CDR2 ANQGSEA, per germline. This CDR3 is 13 amino acids long. In nucleotides, the CDR3 is TGCAGCGTTGAAGAGGAAGATCAAGAGACCCAGTACTTC. Translation gives CSVEEEDQETQYF.

The chain couples TRBV20-1 to TRBJ2-3; 8 bases are shared with TRBD1. CDR1 DFQATT and CDR2 SNEGSKA come from the germline V gene (reference sequence). The CDR3 has 14 residues. V was pared by 2 bases and J by 3 bases, with 4 bases of the junction left unmatched. The CDR3 region has the DNA TGCAGTGCTAGAAGACAGGGGACGACAGATACGCAGTATTTT. This encodes CSARRQGTTDTQYF.

With respect to this clonotype: A single base separates this from a much larger clone, so it may be a read error. Here the CDR3 reads CASSQDPGFFGYTF. CDR3 coding DNA: TGTGCCAGCAGCCAAGACCCGGGCTTTTTTGGCTACACCTTC. The chain couples TRBV3-1 to TRBJ1-2; the D is unclear. V was cut by 0 bases and J by 7 bases, with 12 bases left in between. CDR1 is LGHDT and CDR2 is YNNKEL in the germline V gene (reference sequence). This CDR3 contains 14 residues. The complete variable domain, with remaining parts taken from reference TRBV3-1 and TRBJ1-2, reads DTAVSQTPKYLVTQMGNDKSIKCEQNLGHDTMYWYKQDSKKFLKIMFSYNNKELIINETVPNRFSPKSPDKAHLNLHINSLELGDSAVYFCASSQDPGFFGYTFGSGTRLTVV.